This paragraph covers one T cell receptor beta chain sequence. This specimen belongs to a study of cytomegalovirus exposure and HLA in healthy donors. The PCR used 60 Vbeta and 13 Jbeta primers. Sequencing used immunoSEQ multiplex PCR; TCRdb keeps in-frame clones, though not all of them. The table records tens of thousands of clones, about 79% of them present only once. The CDR3 length is 12 residues. The germline gives CDR1 SGHNT, CDR2 YYREEE (reference sequence). With 3 bases removed from V and 6 bases from J, the gap between germline ends came to 7 bases. Material for sequencing was PBMCs. This chain links TRBV5-4 with TRBJ2-1; D call uncertain. The TCR sequence derives from a male donor in good health and CMV-seropositive. The CDR3 coding sequence is TGTGCCAGCAGCTCCTTAGTCAATGAGCAGTTCTTC. It codes for CASSSLVNEQFF.